This T cell receptor (beta chain) was identified during a study of beta chain features in type 1 diabetes. Whole-study context: What patients shared with healthy donors was a similar profile of age, gender and cell yields. Study results and caveats: A pattern of fewer insertions and more deletions at VDJ junctions was seen in type 1 diabetes patients. Researchers cautioned that cDNA sequencing could over-represent cells with high TCR expression.

V lost 2 bases and J lost 4; bases outside the gene matches: 4. This CDR3 is built from 15 residues. Germline CDR1 is SEHNR and CDR2 is FQNEAQ (reference sequence). TCRB transcripts that were expressed got sequenced, as all of the isolated RNA had been reverse transcribed. Assay: immunoSEQ multiplex PCR; the TCRdb copy retains only in-frame clones and omits some. The table records hundreds of thousands of clones, 8% to 13% of them present only once. Without exception, sorted populations had purity beyond 98%. Concerning this clone: Its antigen is not identified.

This clonotype was obtained from a woman aged 25 to 45 in good health. V usage is TRBV7-9 and J usage is TRBJ2-2; 7 bases match TRBD2. The sample consisted of naive CD4+ T cells from blood. The CDR3 bases are TGTGCCAGCAGCTTACCGGGAGGAGGCACCGGGGAGCTGTTTTTT. Amino acids: CASSLPGGGTGELFF.